The 22 T cell receptor beta chains presented below share a single source sample, sequenced in a study of T-cell reconstitution after alpha-beta-depleted transplantation in children. Using unique molecular identifiers, the investigators prepared the TCRbeta library. TCRdb reprocessed the PCR reads via MiXCR and lists one record per CDR3 protein. The data show 550,000 to 600,000 distinct CDR3 sequences, roughly 23% seen once. Here the sequenced sample was PBMCs, mostly from graft donor cells, taken 360 days after TCRalphabeta/CD19-depleted stem cell transplant. Every receptor here comes from a boy under two years old who had a stem cell transplant for acute myeloid leukemia, so the T cells may come from the graft donor.

This clonotype occurred a few times. V gene TRBV4-3 combines with J gene TRBJ2-7; the match to TRBD1 covers 9 bases. After removal of 2 bases from V and 4 bases from J, the junction contained 15 bases not matched to a gene. Germline V lookup: CDR1 LGHNA, CDR2 YSLEER. There are 18 residues in the CDR3. CDR3 loop: CASSQFPSLLGQGYEQYF. CDR3 DNA sequence: TGCGCCAGCAGCCAATTCCCCTCGCTGCTGGGACAGGGATACGAGCAGTACTTC.

This clonotype appeared many times. The chain joins TRBV12-3 or TRBV12-4 to TRBJ1-1, with TRBD1 as a possible D gene (5 bases). Deletions cut 6 bases from V and 0 bases from J, with 8 bases between. CDR3 length: 13 residues. CDR3 nucleotide sequence: TGTGCCAGCAGGACAGATATGAACACTGAAGCTTTCTTT. Encoded protein: CASRTDMNTEAFF.

In the case of this clonotype: A much larger clone lies one base from this, so it may be a read error. The chain couples TRBV20-1 to TRBJ2-7; D not certain. The CDR3 is made up of 13 amino acids. The V and J ends lost 1 base and 3 bases respectively, with 10 bases between them. Germline CDR1 is DFQATT and CDR2 is SNEGSKA (reference sequence). The CDR3 protein is CSARAWPFYEQYF. The CDR3 DNA sequence: TGCAGTGCTAGAGCGTGGCCGTTCTACGAGCAGTACTTC.

Turning to this clonotype: No conserved phenylalanine or tryptophan ends this CDR3, so it is likely a read error. CDR3 amino acids: CASRVQVPTEAFS. DNA of the CDR3: TGTGCCAGCAGGGTCCAAGTACCCACTGAAGCTTTCTCT. J is TRBJ1-1 and V is TRBV28; D call uncertain. The CDR3 is 13 amino acids. In germline, CDR1 is MDHEN, CDR2 SYDVKM. V shed 6 bases and J shed 4 bases, with 12 bases lying between them.

This clonotype was picked up a small number of times. CDR3 sequence (DNA): TGCAGCTCGGACAGCGGGGCAGATACGCAGTATTTT. This sequence encodes CSSDSGADTQYF. The rearrangement joins TRBV20-1 to TRBJ2-3, with D maybe TRBD2 (7 bases). The CDR3 covers 12 residues. Germline assignment: CDR1 DFQATT and CDR2 SNEGSKA (reference sequence).

In this sample, this clonotype turned up a few times. The V call is TRBV6-1, the J call TRBJ2-7; 12 bases match TRBD2. The V gene's germline CDR1 is MNHNS and CDR2 SASEGT. J lost 2 bases, V lost 2 bases, and 4 bases had no gene match. The CDR3 sequence is 16 residues long. The CDR3 reads CASSERLAGVPYEQYV. Here the CDR3 DNA reads TGTGCCAGCAGTGAACGACTAGCGGGGGTCCCCTACGAGCAGTACGTC.

The rearrangement uses TRBV12-3 or TRBV12-4 and TRBJ1-4, with D maybe TRBD1 (6 bases). The CDR3 covers 15 residues. Trimming took off 5 bases at V and 3 bases at J, with 13 bases between the two ends. The CDR3 loop reads CASSSYRAANEKLFF. CDR3 nucleotide sequence: TGTGCCAGCAGTAGCTACAGGGCTGCTAATGAAAAACTGTTTTTT.

This clonotype came up a few times. The V and J genes are TRBV24-1 and TRBJ2-1; D is uncertain. Trimming cost V 6 bases and J 2 bases, with 7 bases left between them. Germline-derived CDR1 and CDR2 are KGHDR and SFDVKD. This CDR3 contains 13 residues. The CDR3 protein is CATSFGAYNEQFF. The CDR3 DNA reads TGTGCCACCAGTTTTGGGGCCTACAATGAGCAGTTCTTC.

The chain carries TRBV4-2 and TRBJ1-2; 8 bases match TRBD1. The V gene end was trimmed by 0 bases and the J gene end by 10 bases; junction bases not matched to a gene: 13. The CDR3 extends over 16 amino acids. Germline CDR1 reads LGHNA; CDR2 reads YNFKEQ. The CDR3, as DNA: TGTGCCAGCAGCCAAGATATTTGGGAGACAGGGGAGATCTACACCTTC. It is translated as CASSQDIWETGEIYTF.

The sample holds many counts of this clonotype. This sequence joins TRBV12-3 or TRBV12-4 and TRBJ2-2; 8 nucleotides agree with TRBD1. Trimming cost V 3 bases and J 6 bases; bases outside gene matches: 12. This CDR3 spans 17 amino acids. In nucleotides, the CDR3 is TGTGCCAGCAGTTTGGAGACAGGGGAAGAACGACCCGGGGAGCTGTTTTTT. Its protein is CASSLETGEERPGELFF.

The table lists this clonotype with a few counts. This rearrangement joins TRBV27 to TRBJ2-4; maybe TRBD1 (6 bases). Trimming took off 3 bases at V and 0 bases at J, with 12 bases between the two ends. The germline V gene has CDR1 MNHEY and CDR2 SMNVEV (reference sequence). The CDR3 is 16 residues long. In DNA, the CDR3 is TGTGCCAGCAGTTTTCCAGGGGCTCTAGCCAAAAACATTCAGTACTTC. Protein: CASSFPGALAKNIQYF.

This clonotype was seen only a few times. V and J are TRBV27 and TRBJ1-6; TRBD1 agrees at 7 bases. Trimming cost V 0 bases and J 8 bases; bases outside gene matches: 4. CDR1 and CDR2 from the germline V gene are MNHEY and SMNVEV (reference sequence). The CDR3 is 15 residues long. The CDR3 spells CASSLSTGAYSPLHF. The CDR3 nucleotides are TGTGCCAGCAGTTTATCAACAGGGGCCTATTCACCCCTCCACTTT.

In its sample, this clonotype was seen a few times. The chain joins TRBV7-9 to TRBJ2-5; no reliable D call. The germline CDR1 and CDR2 sequences are SEHNR and FQNEAQ (reference sequence). V dropped 5 bases and J dropped 5 bases, with 15 bases sitting between them. There are 14 residues in the CDR3. The CDR3 sequence: CASSPGQFSETQYF. DNA for the CDR3: TGTGCCAGCAGCCCTGGTCAATTTAGTGAGACCCAGTACTTC.

In this sample, this clonotype turned up many times. CDR3 nucleotides: TGTGCCAGCAGTTTAGGTCTGGGTTCGATTGGAGAGACCCAGTACTTC. Encoded protein: CASSLGLGSIGETQYF. The rearrangement joins TRBV12-3 or TRBV12-4 to TRBJ2-5; D remains unclear. V was clipped by 1 base and J by 4 bases, with 16 bases between them. The CDR3 is made up of 16 amino acids.

The chain joins TRBV5-1 to TRBJ1-1; possible D gene TRBD1, 6 bases. Germline V CDR1 and CDR2: SGHRS, YFSETQ. The V and J ends lost 0 bases and 9 bases respectively, with 12 bases between them. The CDR3 loop spans 13 amino acids. The CDR3 DNA sequence: TGCGCCAGCAGCTTGGGAGGGGGGGATAAAGCTTTCTTT. Amino acid sequence: CASSLGGGDKAFF. Drawing the rest from reference TRBV5-1 and TRBJ1-1, the complete variable domain is KAGVTQTPRYLIKTRGQQVTLSCSPISGHRSVSWYQQTPGQGLQFLFEYFSETQRNKGNFPGRFSGRQFSNSRSEMNVSTLELGDSALYLCASSLGGGDKAFFGQGTRLTVV.

This chain links TRBV6-6 with TRBJ1-2; TRBD1 might be the D (5 bases). This CDR3 comprises 13 residues. With 2 bases removed from V and 4 bases from J, the gap between germline ends came to 8 bases. The germline V gene has CDR1 MNHNY and CDR2 SVGAGI (reference sequence). CDR3 residues: CASSYETAYGYTF. For the CDR3, the DNA is TGTGCCAGCAGTTACGAGACAGCCTATGGCTACACCTTC.

The chain couples TRBV28 to TRBJ1-5, with 7 positions matching TRBD1. This CDR3 has 15 amino acids. From germline, CDR1 is MDHEN and CDR2 SYDVKM. V shed 2 bases, J shed 5 bases, and the junction held 6 bases outside the gene matches. CDR3 bases: TGTGCCAGCAGTTTAAGGGGGCCCAAGGATCAGCCCCAGCATTTT. Translated, it gives CASSLRGPKDQPQHF.

This clonotype occurred a few times. The gene calls are TRBV20-1 and TRBJ2-1, with TRBD2 identical over 14 bases. Germline CDR1 is DFQATT and CDR2 is SNEGSKA (reference sequence). Trimming removed 5 bases from V and 9 bases from J; junction bases left unmatched: 9. The CDR3 spans 15 residues. The CDR3 reads CSAPGLAGGPTEQFF. In DNA, the CDR3 is TGCAGTGCTCCCGGACTAGCGGGGGGACCCACTGAGCAGTTCTTC.

This chain links TRBV25-1 with TRBJ2-5; D gene ambiguous. Trimming left V 5 bases short and J 2 bases short, with 12 bases between. This CDR3 region has 14 residues. The germline V gene has CDR1 MGHDK and CDR2 SYGVNS. For the CDR3, the DNA is TGTGCCAGCAGTCCCCGGGCGGATCAAGAGACCCAGTACTTC. Amino acid sequence: CASSPRADQETQYF.

This clonotype has only a few counts. This rearrangement joins TRBV7-2 to TRBJ2-7; TRBD2 matches at 7 bases. With V trimmed by 3 bases and J by 3 bases, 5 bases remained unmatched. Germline CDR1 and CDR2: SGHTA and FQGNSA. The CDR3 runs to 14 residues. In DNA, the CDR3 is TGTGCCAGCAGCTTGGGGGGGTCTAACTACGAGCAGTACTTC. The encoded protein is CASSLGGSNYEQYF. The complete variable domain, with remaining parts taken from reference TRBV7-2 and TRBJ2-7, reads GAGVSQSPSNKVTEKGKDVELRCDPISGHTALYWYRQSLGQGLEFLIYFQGNSAPDKSGLPSDRFSAERTGGSVSTLTIQRTQQEDSAVYLCASSLGGSNYEQYFGPGTRLTVT.

Of note for this clonotype: The junction does not match germline at one end; this may be a read error. J is TRBJ2-3 and V is TRBV11-3; a weak D match, TRBD1 (5 bases). CDR3 length: 14 amino acids. Germline values: CDR1 SGHNT, CDR2 YENEEA. The CDR3 sequence: CASKGPPKGDTQYF. In DNA form, the CDR3 reads TGTGCTAGCAAGGGGCCGCCAAAGGGGGATACGCAGTATTTT.

This clonotype was recorded a few times. The chain couples TRBV20-1 to TRBJ2-1; 11 bases match TRBD2. The germline V gene has CDR1 DFQATT and CDR2 SNEGSKA (reference sequence). The CDR3 covers 17 residues. The trim removed 0 bases at V and 4 bases at J, leaving 8 bases unmatched. CDR3 residues: CSARETQTSGVYNEQFF. The CDR3 region has the DNA TGCAGTGCTAGAGAGACCCAGACTAGCGGGGTATACAATGAGCAGTTCTTC.